The rows below give T cell receptor beta chains drawn from one sample of a study of T-cell memory formation after mild COVID-19. TCRdb reprocessed the 5' RACE reads with MiXCR, giving one entry per CDR3 protein. The table records 190,000 or so distinct CDR3 sequences, around 25% of them present only once. The specimen sequenced was PBMCs or a T cell subset sorted from them (not recorded which). The receptors here all came from an adult woman who had mild COVID-19 (a few samples of this study predate the infection). Cell type and time point are not known. Both conserved end residues are part of each CDR3. A D gene is named only where the DNA matches it firmly. Not every row has a clone size; where given, it reads once, few, many or a size class.

v_call: TRBV15; d_call: NA; j_call: TRBJ1-4; clone_size: NA; cdr3_aa: CATSRDRAWDEKLFF; cdr3_nt: TGTGCCACCAGCAGAGACCGGGCCTGGGATGAAAAACTGTTTTTT
v_call: TRBV11-1; d_call: TRBD2; j_call: TRBJ2-7; clone_size: NA; cdr3_aa: CASGSGRGYEQYF; cdr3_nt: TGTGCAAGCGGAAGCGGGAGGGGATACGAGCAGTACTTC
v_call: TRBV5-1; d_call: TRBD1; j_call: TRBJ1-2; clone_size: NA; cdr3_aa: CASRGTAQYYGYTF; cdr3_nt: TGCGCCAGCAGAGGGACAGCCCAATACTATGGCTACACCTTC
v_call: TRBV12-3/TRBV12-4; d_call: NA; j_call: TRBJ1-1; clone_size: many; cdr3_aa: CASSQGNTEAFF; cdr3_nt: TGCGCCAGCAGTCAGGGGAACACTGAAGCTTTCTTT
v_call: TRBV5-1; d_call: TRBD2; j_call: TRBJ2-3; clone_size: NA; cdr3_aa: CASSYSGGTQYF; cdr3_nt: TGCGCCAGCAGTTATAGCGGGGGCACGCAGTATTTT
v_call: TRBV20-1; d_call: NA; j_call: TRBJ1-2; clone_size: NA; cdr3_aa: CSADSQDLHGYTF; cdr3_nt: TGCAGTGCCGACTCACAGGATCTCCATGGCTACACCTTC
v_call: TRBV6-4; d_call: NA; j_call: TRBJ2-3; clone_size: NA; cdr3_aa: CASSVGTWDTQYF; cdr3_nt: TGTGCCAGCAGTGTCGGGACATGGGATACGCAGTATTTT
v_call: TRBV7-2; d_call: NA; j_call: TRBJ2-5; clone_size: few; cdr3_aa: CASSLWPGAAQETQYF; cdr3_nt: TGTGCCAGCAGCTTATGGCCCGGGGCCGCCCAAGAGACCCAGTACTTC
v_call: TRBV6-6; d_call: TRBD2; j_call: TRBJ2-2; clone_size: few; cdr3_aa: CASSYSMVAGGPGTGELFF; cdr3_nt: TGTGCCAGCAGTTACTCGATGGTAGCGGGGGGGCCGGGCACCGGGGAGCTGTTTTTT
v_call: TRBV6-5; d_call: NA; j_call: TRBJ2-1; clone_size: NA; cdr3_aa: CASNTAGGNEQFF; cdr3_nt: TGTGCCAGCAATACAGCCGGTGGCAATGAGCAGTTCTTC
v_call: TRBV12-3/TRBV12-4; d_call: NA; j_call: TRBJ1-2; clone_size: NA; cdr3_aa: CASSVTGGRTITYGYTF; cdr3_nt: TGTGCCAGCAGCGTAACAGGAGGCCGAACCATCACCTATGGCTACACCTTC
v_call: TRBV4-2; d_call: NA; j_call: TRBJ2-4; clone_size: NA; cdr3_aa: CASSQEGGNIQYF; cdr3_nt: TGTGCCAGCAGCCAAGAAGGGGGGAACATTCAGTACTTC
v_call: TRBV29-1; d_call: NA; j_call: TRBJ1-2; clone_size: NA; cdr3_aa: CSVEDGVGHYGYTF; cdr3_nt: TGCAGCGTTGAAGATGGTGTGGGCCACTATGGCTACACCTTC
v_call: TRBV5-1; d_call: NA; j_call: TRBJ2-5; clone_size: few; cdr3_aa: CASSLEGRVLRGETQYF; cdr3_nt: TGCGCCAGCAGCTTGGAGGGCAGGGTGTTAAGGGGAGAGACCCAGTACTTC
v_call: TRBV29-1; d_call: NA; j_call: TRBJ2-5; clone_size: few; cdr3_aa: CSVVLGSGVQETQYF; cdr3_nt: TGCAGCGTTGTTCTTGGTAGCGGCGTACAAGAGACCCAGTACTTC
v_call: TRBV28; d_call: NA; j_call: TRBJ2-5; clone_size: few; cdr3_aa: CASFGSSQETQYF; cdr3_nt: TGTGCCAGCTTCGGGTCGAGCCAAGAGACCCAGTACTTC
v_call: TRBV20-1; d_call: NA; j_call: TRBJ2-7; clone_size: NA; cdr3_aa: CSATRVGSGSYEQYF; cdr3_nt: TGCAGTGCCACCCGCGTAGGGAGCGGCTCTTACGAGCAGTACTTC
v_call: TRBV12-3/TRBV12-4; d_call: NA; j_call: TRBJ2-5; clone_size: few; cdr3_aa: CASSFPGSGTQYF; cdr3_nt: TGTGCCAGCAGTTTCCCGGGGTCCGGGACCCAGTACTTC
v_call: TRBV12-3/TRBV12-4; d_call: NA; j_call: TRBJ1-6; clone_size: NA; cdr3_aa: CASSFRGVINSPLHF; cdr3_nt: TGTGCCAGCAGTTTTAGGGGAGTGATTAATTCACCCCTCCACTTT
v_call: TRBV12-3/TRBV12-4; d_call: TRBD1; j_call: TRBJ2-7; clone_size: once; cdr3_aa: CASSYRGAYEQYF; cdr3_nt: TGTGCCAGCTCATACAGGGGCGCCTACGAGCAGTACTTC
v_call: TRBV7-9; d_call: NA; j_call: TRBJ2-1; clone_size: NA; cdr3_aa: CASSPPQQFF; cdr3_nt: TGTGCCAGCAGCCCTCCTCAGCAGTTCTTC
v_call: TRBV9; d_call: NA; j_call: TRBJ2-3; clone_size: few; cdr3_aa: CASSVGGSTDTQYF; cdr3_nt: TGTGCCAGCAGCGTGGGGGGAAGCACAGATACGCAGTATTTT
v_call: TRBV7-2; d_call: TRBD1; j_call: TRBJ2-5; clone_size: few; cdr3_aa: CASSLGTGDRETQYF; cdr3_nt: TGTGCCAGCAGCTTAGGGACAGGGGATAGGGAGACCCAGTACTTC
v_call: TRBV12-3/TRBV12-4; d_call: NA; j_call: TRBJ1-2; clone_size: NA; cdr3_aa: CASTPSSGGYGYTF; cdr3_nt: TGTGCCAGCACCCCCTCTTCGGGAGGGTATGGCTACACCTTC
v_call: TRBV15; d_call: NA; j_call: TRBJ2-3; clone_size: NA; cdr3_aa: CATSRGRAGADTQYF; cdr3_nt: TGTGCCACCAGCAGAGGCAGGGCAGGTGCAGATACGCAGTATTTT
v_call: TRBV9; d_call: NA; j_call: TRBJ2-1; clone_size: few; cdr3_aa: CASSPEGYSYNEQFF; cdr3_nt: TGTGCCAGCAGCCCCGAAGGTTATTCCTACAATGAGCAGTTCTTC
v_call: TRBV6-2/TRBV6-3; d_call: TRBD2; j_call: TRBJ2-1; clone_size: few; cdr3_aa: CASSPGSLKAGGPGNEQFF; cdr3_nt: TGTGCCAGCAGTCCCGGAAGTCTCAAAGCGGGAGGGCCCGGTAATGAGCAGTTCTTC
v_call: TRBV7-6; d_call: NA; j_call: TRBJ1-3; clone_size: NA; cdr3_aa: CASSLGTGPGGNTIYF; cdr3_nt: TGTGCCAGCAGCCTAGGGACGGGGCCGGGGGGAAACACCATATATTTT
v_call: TRBV7-9; d_call: NA; j_call: TRBJ1-1; clone_size: NA; cdr3_aa: CASRHGGKSTEAFF; cdr3_nt: TGTGCCAGCAGACATGGGGGGAAGTCGACTGAAGCTTTCTTT
v_call: TRBV29-1; d_call: NA; j_call: TRBJ2-1; clone_size: NA; cdr3_aa: CSVEVVSNEQFF; cdr3_nt: TGCAGCGTTGAAGTGGTAAGCAATGAGCAGTTCTTC
v_call: TRBV12-3/TRBV12-4; d_call: TRBD1; j_call: TRBJ1-5; clone_size: NA; cdr3_aa: CASSSTGFQPQHF; cdr3_nt: TGTGCCAGCAGTTCGACAGGGTTTCAGCCCCAGCATTTT
v_call: TRBV9; d_call: NA; j_call: TRBJ1-2; clone_size: once; cdr3_aa: CASSPGGEGNYGYTF; cdr3_nt: TGTGCCAGCAGCCCAGGAGGGGAGGGGAACTATGGCTACACCTTC
v_call: TRBV4-1; d_call: TRBD1; j_call: TRBJ2-1; clone_size: NA; cdr3_aa: CASSRETGSSYNEQFF; cdr3_nt: TGCGCCAGCAGCCGGGAGACAGGGTCTTCCTACAATGAGCAGTTCTTC
v_call: TRBV20-1; d_call: TRBD2; j_call: TRBJ2-3; clone_size: NA; cdr3_aa: CSAPRTSGGTDTQYF; cdr3_nt: TGCAGTGCTCCTCGCACTAGCGGAGGCACAGATACGCAGTATTTT
v_call: TRBV6-4; d_call: TRBD1; j_call: TRBJ1-3; clone_size: NA; cdr3_aa: CASSPGTGNVHTIYF; cdr3_nt: TGTGCCAGCAGCCCCGGGACAGGAAATGTACACACCATATATTTT
v_call: TRBV29-1; d_call: NA; j_call: TRBJ2-7; clone_size: many; cdr3_aa: CSVEAGREQYF; cdr3_nt: TGCAGCGTTGAAGCCGGGCGCGAGCAGTACTTC
v_call: TRBV12-3/TRBV12-4; d_call: TRBD2; j_call: TRBJ2-1; clone_size: NA; cdr3_aa: CASSLSAGGLNEQFF; cdr3_nt: TGTGCCAGCAGTTTATCGGCGGGAGGGTTAAATGAGCAGTTCTTC
v_call: TRBV11-3; d_call: NA; j_call: TRBJ2-5; clone_size: NA; cdr3_aa: CASSLDKGGLETQYF; cdr3_nt: TGTGCCAGCAGCTTAGATAAGGGGGGTTTGGAGACCCAGTACTTC
v_call: TRBV11-3; d_call: NA; j_call: TRBJ2-2; clone_size: few; cdr3_aa: CASSFRANTGELFF; cdr3_nt: TGTGCCAGCAGCTTCAGGGCGAACACCGGGGAGCTGTTTTTT
v_call: TRBV29-1; d_call: NA; j_call: TRBJ2-3; clone_size: NA; cdr3_aa: CSVRTSTDTQYF; cdr3_nt: TGCAGCGTCAGGACTAGCACAGATACGCAGTATTTT
v_call: TRBV7-8; d_call: TRBD2; j_call: TRBJ2-7; clone_size: NA; cdr3_aa: CASSLEAGDTYEQYF; cdr3_nt: TGTGCCAGCAGCCTAGAGGCGGGGGATACCTACGAGCAGTACTTC
v_call: TRBV7-8; d_call: TRBD1; j_call: TRBJ2-3; clone_size: NA; cdr3_aa: CASSRVGQVTDTQYF; cdr3_nt: TGTGCCAGCAGCCGGGTCGGACAGGTCACAGATACGCAGTATTTT
v_call: TRBV15; d_call: NA; j_call: TRBJ2-7; clone_size: NA; cdr3_aa: CATSRGGAYYEQYF; cdr3_nt: TGTGCCACCAGCAGAGGAGGGGCTTATTACGAGCAGTACTTC
v_call: TRBV5-4; d_call: NA; j_call: TRBJ2-1; clone_size: few; cdr3_aa: CASSLDFGAGSTNEQFF; cdr3_nt: TGTGCCAGCAGCTTGGATTTTGGGGCAGGGAGCACGAATGAGCAGTTCTTC
v_call: TRBV5-1; d_call: TRBD2; j_call: TRBJ2-1; clone_size: NA; cdr3_aa: CASSTQLAGVLDNEQFF; cdr3_nt: TGCGCCAGCAGCACTCAACTAGCGGGGGTTCTGGATAATGAGCAGTTCTTC
v_call: TRBV18; d_call: TRBD2; j_call: TRBJ2-7; clone_size: few; cdr3_aa: CASSPGAGGPFYEQYF; cdr3_nt: TGTGCCAGCTCACCAGGGGCGGGAGGGCCTTTCTACGAGCAGTACTTC
v_call: TRBV15; d_call: NA; j_call: TRBJ2-1; clone_size: few; cdr3_aa: CATSRDSGNNEQFF; cdr3_nt: TGTGCCACCAGCAGAGATTCCGGTAACAATGAGCAGTTCTTC
v_call: TRBV13; d_call: TRBD1; j_call: TRBJ1-1; clone_size: NA; cdr3_aa: CASSPDRVPEAFF; cdr3_nt: TGTGCCAGCAGCCCCGACAGGGTTCCTGAAGCTTTCTTT
v_call: TRBV7-8; d_call: TRBD2; j_call: TRBJ2-1; clone_size: NA; cdr3_aa: CASSPRGAGGLLGEQFF; cdr3_nt: TGTGCCAGCAGCCCGCGGGGAGCGGGAGGACTATTGGGGGAGCAGTTCTTC
v_call: TRBV12-3/TRBV12-4; d_call: TRBD1; j_call: TRBJ2-3; clone_size: few; cdr3_aa: CASSLPQGMNTQYF; cdr3_nt: TGTGCCAGCAGTTTACCACAGGGGATGAATACGCAGTATTTT
v_call: TRBV6-5; d_call: NA; j_call: TRBJ1-5; clone_size: few; cdr3_aa: CASSRQAREPQHF; cdr3_nt: TGTGCCAGCAGTCGACAGGCGCGGGAGCCCCAGCATTTT
v_call: TRBV12-3/TRBV12-4; d_call: TRBD1; j_call: TRBJ2-5; clone_size: few; cdr3_aa: CASSFGQGSSQYF; cdr3_nt: TGTGCCAGCAGTTTTGGACAGGGTAGTTCCCAGTACTTC
v_call: TRBV27; d_call: NA; j_call: TRBJ1-2; clone_size: NA; cdr3_aa: CASGPGGEWRYGYTF; cdr3_nt: TGTGCCAGCGGCCCCGGTGGGGAATGGCGTTATGGCTACACCTTC